A selection of T cell receptor beta chains follows, all from one sample in a study of blood T cells in healthy people across ages. TCRdb used MiXCR to reprocess the 5' RACE reads, holding one entry per CDR3 protein. The sample includes 700,000 to 950,000 distinct CDR3 sequences, 35% to 45% of them seen just once. Sequenced material: blood. The receptors originated from a woman aged 55-70 years in good health. Both conserved end residues are part of each CDR3. A D gene is named only where the DNA matches it firmly. Clone size is stated in some rows and not others, as once, few, many or a class when expanded.

D	V	size	J	CDR3	DNA
NA	TRBV12-5	NA	TRBJ2-7	CASGLVTGGLTYEQYF	TGTGCTAGTGGTTTGGTCACAGGGGGACTAACCTACGAGCAGTACTTC
NA	TRBV29-1	NA	TRBJ2-1	CSVEIQRRNNEQFF	TGCAGCGTTGAAATCCAGCGGAGAAACAATGAGCAGTTCTTC
NA	TRBV9	NA	TRBJ1-2	CASSAGVSPLYGYTF	TGTGCCAGCTCAGCAGGGGTATCTCCCCTTTATGGCTACACCTTC
TRBD2	TRBV6-5	few	TRBJ2-3	CASSYSRRSGSGTDTQYF	TGTGCCAGCAGTTACTCGAGGAGAAGCGGGAGTGGCACAGATACGCAGTATTTT
NA	TRBV7-2	few	TRBJ1-5	CASSANYGGAGAGNQPQHF	TGTGCCAGCAGCGCAAACTATGGGGGGGCTGGGGCCGGCAATCAGCCCCAGCATTTT
NA	TRBV20-1	NA	TRBJ2-5	CSARASVQETQYF	TGCAGTGCTAGGGCAAGCGTCCAAGAGACCCAGTACTTC
NA	TRBV20-1	few	TRBJ2-7	CSAQASAEYEQYF	TGCAGTGCGCAGGCTAGCGCCGAATACGAGCAGTACTTC
NA	TRBV7-3	few	TRBJ1-6	CASSIRAENSPLHF	TGTGCCAGCAGTATCCGGGCAGAAAATTCACCCCTCCACTTT
TRBD2	TRBV4-3	few	TRBJ2-7	CASSQDETALAGVGEQYF	TGCGCCAGCAGCCAAGATGAAACGGCACTAGCGGGAGTTGGAGAGCAGTACTTC
NA	TRBV6-1	NA	TRBJ2-6	CASSPLAGAGANVLTF	TGTGCCAGCAGCCCCCTGGCAGGGGCGGGGGCCAACGTCCTGACTTTC
NA	TRBV6-5	NA	TRBJ2-1	CASSPPDSSYNEQFF	TGTGCCAGCAGCCCTCCGGACAGCTCCTACAATGAGCAGTTCTTC
TRBD2	TRBV7-9	once	TRBJ2-3	CASSPKLRLAGITDTQYF	TGTGCCAGCAGCCCAAAACTCCGACTAGCGGGGATAACAGATACGCAGTATTTT
TRBD1	TRBV3-1	many	TRBJ2-7	CASSHGTGGPYEQYF	TGTGCCAGCAGCCATGGGACAGGGGGTCCCTACGAGCAGTACTTC
NA	TRBV27	once	TRBJ2-4	CASSLGAGIQYF	TGTGCCAGCAGTTTAGGGGCTGGCATTCAGTACTTC
TRBD2	TRBV19	few	TRBJ2-7	CASSVTSGTTYEQYF	TGTGCCAGTAGTGTGACTAGCGGGACTACCTACGAGCAGTACTTC
NA	TRBV29-1	NA	TRBJ2-2	CSVEGDGTNTGELFF	TGCAGCGTTGAAGGAGACGGTACCAACACCGGGGAGCTGTTTTTT
NA	TRBV28	NA	TRBJ2-5	CASSLFPPAQETQYF	TGTGCCAGCAGTTTATTCCCGCCGGCTCAAGAGACCCAGTACTTC
TRBD1	TRBV4-3	NA	TRBJ1-1	CASSHDAGGSTEAFF	TGCGCCAGCAGCCATGACGCAGGGGGCTCCACTGAAGCTTTCTTT
NA	TRBV4-2	NA	TRBJ2-7	CASSKNREFYEQYF	TGTGCCAGCAGCAAAAACAGGGAGTTCTACGAGCAGTACTTC
TRBD2	TRBV30	NA	TRBJ2-1	CAWSGLAGVDEQFF	TGTGCCTGGAGTGGACTAGCGGGGGTCGATGAGCAGTTCTTC
TRBD2	TRBV5-1	few	TRBJ2-3	CASSLGARSSGSTDTQYF	TGCGCCAGCAGCTTGGGGGCGCGCAGTAGCGGGAGCACAGATACGCAGTATTTT
TRBD1	TRBV20-1	NA	TRBJ1-2	CSARDTGGFYGYTF	TGCAGTGCTAGAGACACAGGGGGCTTCTATGGCTACACCTTC
NA	TRBV2	NA	TRBJ1-2	CASSDTAGTGGYTF	TGTGCCAGCAGTGATACGGCAGGGACGGGTGGCTACACCTTC